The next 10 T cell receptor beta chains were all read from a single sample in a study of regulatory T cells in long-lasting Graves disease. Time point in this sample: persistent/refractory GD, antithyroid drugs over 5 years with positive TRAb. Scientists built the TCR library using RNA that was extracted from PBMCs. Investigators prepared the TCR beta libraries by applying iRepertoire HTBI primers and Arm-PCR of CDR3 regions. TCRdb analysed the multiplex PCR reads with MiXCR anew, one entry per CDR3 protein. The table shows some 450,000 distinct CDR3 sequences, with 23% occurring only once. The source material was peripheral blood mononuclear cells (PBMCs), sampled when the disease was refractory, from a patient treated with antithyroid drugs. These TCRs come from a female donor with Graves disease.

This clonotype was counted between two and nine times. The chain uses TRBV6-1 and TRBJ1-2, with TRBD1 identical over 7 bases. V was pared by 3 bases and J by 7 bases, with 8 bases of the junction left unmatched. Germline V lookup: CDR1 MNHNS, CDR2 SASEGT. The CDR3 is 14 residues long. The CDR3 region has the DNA TGTGCCAGCAGTGACCCGACAGGGTCTCGTGGCTACACCTTC. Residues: CASSDPTGSRGYTF.

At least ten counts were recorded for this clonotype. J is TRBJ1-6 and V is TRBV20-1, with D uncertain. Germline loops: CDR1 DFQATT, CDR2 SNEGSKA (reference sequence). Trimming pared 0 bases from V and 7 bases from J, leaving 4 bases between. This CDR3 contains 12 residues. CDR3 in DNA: TGCAGTGCTAGAGAGGGGAATTCACCCCTCCACTTT. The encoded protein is CSAREGNSPLHF.

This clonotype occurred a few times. DNA for the CDR3: TGTGCCAGCAGCGTCTACAGGGGGCCGGGCGGCTACACCTTC. Translation: CASSVYRGPGGYTF. The chain joins TRBV3-1 to TRBJ1-2; TRBD1 matches at 9 bases. Unmatched junction bases numbered 9, after V lost 5 bases and J lost 8 bases. This CDR3 has 14 amino acids. Germline CDR1 is LGHDT and CDR2 is YNNKEL (reference sequence). The full variable domain, rest sourced from reference TRBV3-1 and TRBJ1-2, is DTAVSQTPKYLVTQMGNDKSIKCEQNLGHDTMYWYKQDSKKFLKIMFSYNNKELIINETVPNRFSPKSPDKAHLNLHINSLELGDSAVYFCASSVYRGPGGYTFGSGTRLTVV.

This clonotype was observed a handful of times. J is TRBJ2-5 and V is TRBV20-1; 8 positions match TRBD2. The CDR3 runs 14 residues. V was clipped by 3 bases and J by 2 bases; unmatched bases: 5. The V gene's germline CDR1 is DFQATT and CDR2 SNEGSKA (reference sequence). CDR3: CSASFREGQETQYF. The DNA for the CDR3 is TGCAGTGCTAGTTTCCGGGAGGGTCAAGAGACCCAGTACTTC.

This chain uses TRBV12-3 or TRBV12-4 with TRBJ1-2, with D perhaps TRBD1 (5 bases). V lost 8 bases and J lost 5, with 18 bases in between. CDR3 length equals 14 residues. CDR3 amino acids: CASGSLGAGYGYTF. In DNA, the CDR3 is TGTGCCAGCGGATCTTTAGGGGCAGGGTATGGCTACACCTTC.

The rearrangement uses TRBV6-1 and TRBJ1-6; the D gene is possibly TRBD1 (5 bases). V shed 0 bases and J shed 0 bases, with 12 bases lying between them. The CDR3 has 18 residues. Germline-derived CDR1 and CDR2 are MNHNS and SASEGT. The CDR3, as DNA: TGTGCCAGCAGTGAAGCCACGGGGGTGAGCTCCTATAATTCACCCCTCCACTTT. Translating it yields CASSEATGVSSYNSPLHF.

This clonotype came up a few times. In DNA, the CDR3 is TGTGCCAGTACTAGCGGGAGGATGGGCTCCTACGAGCAGTACTTC. Translating gives CASTSGRMGSYEQYF. The chain combines TRBV28 with TRBJ2-7, with 12 bases lining up with TRBD2. CDR3 size: 15 residues. Trimming at V came to 9 bases and at J to 0 bases, leaving 6 bases not matched to a gene. From germline, CDR1 is MDHEN and CDR2 SYDVKM.

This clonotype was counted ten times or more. CDR3 region: CASSPGRDSGGYTF. The CDR3 DNA sequence: TGTGCCAGCAGCCCCGGGCGGGATAGCGGTGGCTACACCTTC. The genes are TRBV7-2 and TRBJ1-2; D is unclear. The CDR3 has 14 residues. Trimming shortened V by 5 bases and J by 7 bases, and 17 bases separated the two germline ends. Germline V lookup: CDR1 SGHTA, CDR2 FQGNSA. The full variable domain, its missing parts supplied by reference TRBV7-2 and TRBJ1-2, is GAGVSQSPSNKVTEKGKDVELRCDPISGHTALYWYRQSLGQGLEFLIYFQGNSAPDKSGLPSDRFSAERTGGSVSTLTIQRTQQEDSAVYLCASSPGRDSGGYTFGSGTRLTVV.

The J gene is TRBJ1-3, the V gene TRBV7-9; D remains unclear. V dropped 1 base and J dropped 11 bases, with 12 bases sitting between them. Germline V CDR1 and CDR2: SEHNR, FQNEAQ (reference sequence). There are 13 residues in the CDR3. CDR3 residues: CASSLDGSAAIYF. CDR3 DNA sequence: TGTGCCAGCAGCTTAGATGGCTCCGCGGCCATATATTTT.

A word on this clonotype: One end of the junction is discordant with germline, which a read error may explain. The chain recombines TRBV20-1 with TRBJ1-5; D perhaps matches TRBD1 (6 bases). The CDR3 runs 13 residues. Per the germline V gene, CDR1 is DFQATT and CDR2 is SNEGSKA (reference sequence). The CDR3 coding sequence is TGCAGTGCAAGAGGGCAGGGGAATCAGCCCCAGCATTTT. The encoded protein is CSARGQGNQPQHF.